The 3 T cell receptor beta chains listed next were all sequenced from one sample in a study of graft-versus-host responses after intestinal transplantation. The antigens these receptors bind are not known. Assay used: immunoSEQ multiplex PCR; TCRdb lists only in-frame clones, some missing. This sample has roughly 100,000 clones; less than 90% occur once, and the top ten carry over 0.7%. The starting material was unstimulated CD4+ T cells sorted from spleen or lymph node cells, obtained before intestinal transplant. The receptors derive from a human donor who received an intestinal transplant.

This chain joins TRBV18 and TRBJ1-3; 9 bases line up with TRBD1. CDR3 length: 17 residues. The germline V gene has CDR1 KGHSH and CDR2 LQKENI. V shed 3 bases, J shed 0 bases, and the junction held 6 bases outside the gene matches. CDR3 nucleotides: TGTGCCAGCTCACCCCGACAGGGGGGGAGCTCTGGAAACACCATATATTTT. Its translation is CASSPRQGGSSGNTIYF.

Points on this clone: Different DNA sequences within this sample yield the same CDR3. The CDR3 region has the DNA TGTGCCAGCAGTGAAACCAATGAGCAGTTCTTC. Encoded protein: CASSETNEQFF. V gene TRBV6-1 combines with J gene TRBJ2-1; D ambiguous. CDR3 length: 11 residues. CDR1 is MNHNS and CDR2 is SASEGT in the germline V gene. Trimming removed 2 bases from V and 6 bases from J, with 2 bases in between.

The V gene is TRBV28, the J gene TRBJ1-2; D unclear. V shed 7 bases and J shed 1 base, with 19 bases lying between them. In germline, CDR1 is MDHEN, CDR2 SYDVKM. This CDR3 has 16 residues. The CDR3 region has the DNA TGTGCCAGCACTCCCGAAGGGCAAGGCCTTAACTATGGCTACACCTTC. Translating gives CASTPEGQGLNYGYTF.